The entry below gives a single TCR beta chain sequence along with its context. Its cognate antigen is unknown. Profiles of TCR beta VDJ and CDR3 were generated from a genomic DNA template. Each CDR3 protein gets one entry after TCRdb re-called the reads with MiXCR. Among around 130,000 distinct CDR3 sequences listed, 48% were seen once. This entry is derived from a study of CD8+CD57+ T cells in acquired aplastic anemia. The wider study: Sorted CD4+ plus CD8+ cells gave DNA averaging about 3.2 ug. Healthy donor CD4+ cell samples had a mean of approximately 10 million reads. Overall study findings and caveats: Patients versus controls showed no significant CD8+ Simpson's diversity difference. A set of approximately 29 CD8+ CDR3 sequences was shared between patients and controls, and these sequences appeared highly expressed in patients.

Specimen: sorted CD4+, CD8+, or CD8+CD57+ T cells (not recorded which) from PBMCs. The clonotype originates from a human donor in good health, serving as a control.

The DNA for the CDR3 is TGTGCCAGCAGTTTTGGGGGGTTCCCCTCTCATAGCAATCAGCCCCAGCATTTT. Its protein is CASSFGGFPSHSNQPQHF. This chain uses TRBV12-3 or TRBV12-4 with TRBJ1-5; TRBD1 might be the D (5 bases). This CDR3 region has 18 residues. V lost 3 bases and J 0 bases, leaving 18 bases between the germline ends.